These 26 T cell receptor beta chains came from one sample sequenced in a study of blood T cell repertoires in COVID-19. Sequencing used immunoSEQ multiplex PCR; TCRdb keeps in-frame clones, though not all of them. The table includes more than 150,000 clones, roughly 79% detected once. Sequences were obtained from peripheral blood. The receptor set was obtained from a woman over 75 with COVID-19, enrolled during active disease.

This rearrangement joins TRBV7-2 to TRBJ2-2, with no clear D. Deletions cut 0 bases from V and 5 bases from J, with 7 bases between. The CDR3 runs to 14 residues. CDR1 is SGHTA, CDR2 FQGNSA, per germline. CDR3 sequence: CASSLAVRTGELFF. CDR3 sequence (DNA): TGTGCCAGCAGCTTAGCCGTTAGAACCGGGGAGCTGTTTTTT.

V and J are TRBV10-1 and TRBJ2-5; 12 bases line up with TRBD2. With V trimmed by 2 bases and J by 5 bases, 9 bases remained unmatched. The CDR3 is made up of 17 amino acids. Germline V gene data show CDR1 as WNHNN and CDR2 as SYGVQD (reference sequence). CDR3 protein: CASSERTSGGKGETQYF. The CDR3 nucleotides are TGCGCCAGCAGTGAGCGTACTAGCGGGGGGAAAGGGGAGACCCAGTACTTC.

This rearrangement joins TRBV18 to TRBJ1-4; 8 positions agree with TRBD1. Germline V lookup: CDR1 KGHSH, CDR2 LQKENI. With V trimmed by 1 base and J by 0 bases, 4 bases remained unmatched. This CDR3 comprises 17 residues. DNA for the CDR3: TGTGCCAGCTCACCACGGGGACAGGATGCAACTAATGAAAAACTGTTTTTT. Translated, it gives CASSPRGQDATNEKLFF.

DNA of the CDR3: TGTGCCAGCAGCGTAGCTCCAAGCGAGACCCAGTACTTC. Its protein is CASSVAPSETQYF. The chain combines TRBV9 with TRBJ2-5; the D is unclear. The ends were cut back, 0 bases at V and 5 bases at J, with 8 bases in the middle. The CDR3 has 13 amino acids. The germline CDR1 and CDR2 sequences are SGDLS and YYNGEE.

The CDR3: CASSSLQSLDYGYTF. DNA of the CDR3: TGTGCCAGCAGTTCCCTTCAGTCTTTGGACTATGGCTACACCTTC. The chain links TRBV27 to TRBJ1-2; D gene unclear. Germline V gene lookup returns CDR1 MNHEY and CDR2 SMNVEV (reference sequence). The V end was cut by 4 bases, the J end by 3 bases, with 15 bases between. The CDR3 sequence is 15 residues long.

V gene TRBV6-5 combines with J gene TRBJ2-1, with 10 bases matching TRBD1. V gave up 6 bases and J gave up 3 bases; unmatched junction bases: 5. CDR1 is MNHEY and CDR2 is SVGAGI in the germline V gene. The length of the CDR3 is 15 residues. The CDR3 region has the DNA TGTGCCAGCAGGCTAAGGACAGGGGGCTACAATGAGCAGTTCTTC. Its protein is CASRLRTGGYNEQFF.

J is TRBJ1-2 and V is TRBV5-6, with 10 bases lining up with TRBD1. J gave up 4 bases and V 0 bases, and 6 bases lay outside the gene matches. CDR1 and CDR2 (germline): SGHDT, YYEEEE. CDR3 length: 16 amino acids. CDR3 DNA sequence: TGTGCCAGCAGCTTGGGACAGGGGGCGTGGAGCTATGGCTACACCTTC. Its translation is CASSLGQGAWSYGYTF.

The chain combines TRBV19 with TRBJ1-1, with D possibly being TRBD1 (6 bases). Trimming shortened V by 2 bases and J by 0 bases, and 16 bases separated the two germline ends. CDR1 is LNHDA, CDR2 SQIVND, per germline (reference sequence). This CDR3 is built from 17 residues. The CDR3 DNA is TGTGCCAGTAGTATACAACAGGGATTGGGTATGAACACTGAAGCTTTCTTT. Residues: CASSIQQGLGMNTEAFF.

The chain recombines TRBV6-5 with TRBJ1-6; D is perhaps TRBD1 (5 bases). Germline lookup yields CDR1 MNHEY and CDR2 SVGAGI. The CDR3 spans 15 residues. Trimming stripped 0 bases from V and 6 bases from J, with 9 bases between. Here the CDR3 DNA reads TGTGCCAGCAGTTACTCGACAGCGACTAATTCACCCCTCCACTTT. Amino acid sequence: CASSYSTATNSPLHF.

This chain links TRBV5-4 with TRBJ2-1, with 9 nucleotides matching TRBD2. The CDR3 runs to 16 residues. The germline CDR1 and CDR2 sequences are SGHNT and YYREEE (reference sequence). The ends lost 4 bases at V and 3 bases at J; junction bases unmatched: 8. CDR3 DNA sequence: TGTGCCAGCAGCCCCGCCACAGCGGGGGGCTACAATGAGCAGTTCTTC. Its protein is CASSPATAGGYNEQFF.

The J gene is TRBJ2-1, the V gene TRBV29-1; 9 bases line up with TRBD1. V dropped 6 bases and J dropped 3; count of bases not matched to a gene: 6. The germline CDR1 and CDR2 sequences are SQVTM and ANQGSEA. This CDR3 is 14 amino acids long. DNA for the CDR3: TGCAGCGTCTCCGGGACAGGGCTCTACAATGAGCAGTTCTTC. It is translated as CSVSGTGLYNEQFF.

The V gene is TRBV27, the J gene TRBJ2-7, with D possibly matching TRBD2 (7 bases). V lost 4 bases and J lost 3, with 22 bases in between. Germline assignment: CDR1 MNHEY and CDR2 SMNVEV (reference sequence). CDR3 length equals 17 residues. As DNA, the CDR3 is TGTGCCAGCAGTTCGCTCCCTGGGGGGGCTGGGAGCTACGAGCAGTACTTC. Amino acids: CASSSLPGGAGSYEQYF.

This rearrangement joins TRBV7-8 to TRBJ2-5; D is unclear. The CDR3 totals 13 residues. Germline V lookup: CDR1 SGHVS, CDR2 FQNEAQ. Trimming stripped 5 bases from V and 2 bases from J, with 9 bases between. Written as DNA, the CDR3 is TGTGCCAGCAGCCCTACCCGTCAAGAGACCCAGTACTTC. Translated: CASSPTRQETQYF.

This clone was recorded once. The chain couples TRBV18 to TRBJ1-4; 7 bases are a match to TRBD1. The V gene end was trimmed by 3 bases and the J gene end by 0 bases; junction bases not matched to a gene: 1. Germline values: CDR1 KGHSH, CDR2 LQKENI. The CDR3 consists of 15 residues. Here the CDR3 reads CASSPDRTTNEKLFF. CDR3 nucleotide sequence: TGTGCCAGCTCACCGGACAGGACAACTAATGAAAAACTGTTTTTT.

The chain recombines TRBV28 with TRBJ2-7, with TRBD2 matching 7 bases. V lost 1 base, J lost 10 bases, and 7 bases stayed unmatched. Germline-derived CDR1 and CDR2 are MDHEN and SYDVKM. This CDR3 has 13 residues. Here the CDR3 DNA reads TGTGCCAGCAGTTTATACCTAGCGGTATACCAGTACTTC. This translates into CASSLYLAVYQYF. Full variable domain (rest looked up from reference TRBV28 and TRBJ2-7): DVKVTQSSRYLVKRTGEKVFLECVQDMDHENMFWYRQDPGLGLRLIYFSYDVKMKEKGDIPEGYSVSREKKERFSLILESASTNQTSMYLCASSLYLAVYQYFGPGTRLTVT.

The chain carries TRBV5-1 and TRBJ1-2; D gene ambiguous. The CDR3 covers 14 residues. V was trimmed by 0 bases and J by 3 bases, leaving 9 bases between them. CDR1 is SGHRS and CDR2 is YFSETQ in the germline V gene. The CDR3 reads CASSLARGDYGYTF. In DNA form, the CDR3 reads TGCGCCAGCAGCTTGGCGAGAGGCGACTATGGCTACACCTTC.

The V gene is TRBV5-4, the J gene TRBJ2-5; 7 nucleotides line up with TRBD1. CDR3 length equals 15 residues. CDR1 is SGHNT and CDR2 is YYREEE in the germline V gene (reference sequence). The V gene end was trimmed by 1 base and the J gene end by 5 bases; junction bases not matched to a gene: 8. CDR3 DNA: TGTGCCAGCAGCTTGAGGGCAGGGGGACGTGAGACCCAGTACTTC. As protein: CASSLRAGGRETQYF.

For this clone: Other DNA sequences in the same sample also yield this CDR3. The chain joins TRBV19 to TRBJ2-7, with TRBD1 matching 8 bases. Per the germline V gene, CDR1 is LNHDA and CDR2 is SQIVND (reference sequence). With 2 bases clipped from V and 3 bases from J, the junction kept 6 bases outside the gene matches. This CDR3 is built from 15 residues. Here the CDR3 reads CASSIRSGQGYEQYF. The CDR3 region has the DNA TGTGCCAGTAGTATAAGGTCAGGACAGGGCTACGAGCAGTACTTC.

The V and J genes are TRBV5-1 and TRBJ2-2; D perhaps matches TRBD1 (6 bases). V was trimmed by 4 bases and J by 3 bases, leaving 13 bases between them. The CDR3 is 15 residues long. The germline V gene has CDR1 SGHRS and CDR2 YFSETQ. CDR3 region: CASSLRQVDTGELFF. The CDR3 DNA reads as TGCGCCAGCAGCCTTAGACAGGTAGACACCGGGGAGCTGTTTTTT.

CDR3 bases: TGCGCCAGCAGCCGAATTACAACAGGGGACACCGGGGAGCTGTTTTTT. This sequence encodes CASSRITTGDTGELFF. The chain has TRBV5-1 and TRBJ2-2, with 7 bases matching TRBD1. Germline CDR1 is SGHRS and CDR2 is YFSETQ. CDR3 length: 16 residues. V was clipped by 4 bases and J by 3 bases; unmatched bases: 9.

This clone was counted a single time. This sequence joins TRBV14 and TRBJ1-1; D is ambiguous. The CDR3 runs to 15 residues. Germline V lookup: CDR1 SGHDN, CDR2 FVKESK. The ends were cut back, 0 bases at V and 4 bases at J, with 12 bases in the middle. Written as DNA, the CDR3 is TGTGCCAGCAGCCAAGATTGGCAGGTGGGCACTGAAGCTTTCTTT. It is translated as CASSQDWQVGTEAFF.

J is TRBJ2-7 and V is TRBV3-1 (or the pseudogene TRBV3-2); D might be TRBD1 (5 bases). Trimming pared 4 bases from V and 3 bases from J, leaving 10 bases between. This CDR3 is built from 13 residues. Germline V CDR1 and CDR2: LGHDT, YNNKEL (reference sequence). CDR3 bases: TGTGCCAGCAGCCGGATAACAGGCTACGAGCAGTACTTC. This translates into CASSRITGYEQYF.

This chain joins TRBV6-1 and TRBJ1-1, with TRBD1 as a possible D gene (5 bases). The CDR3 has 17 amino acids. Germline V gene sequence: CDR1 MNHNS, CDR2 SASEGT. V was clipped by 2 bases and J by 1 base, with 17 bases between them. The DNA of the CDR3 is TGTGCCAGCAGTGAAATTTGGCAGGGCTATAGGAACACTGAAGCTTTCTTT. Its protein product is CASSEIWQGYRNTEAFF.

The chain links TRBV7-2 to TRBJ1-1; maybe TRBD1 (5 bases). The CDR3 loop spans 15 amino acids. Germline assignment: CDR1 SGHTA and CDR2 FQGNSA. V was cut by 1 base and J by 5 bases, with 14 bases left in between. CDR3 sequence reads: CASSLVWGGETEAFF. For the CDR3, the DNA is TGTGCCAGCAGCTTAGTGTGGGGAGGGGAGACTGAAGCTTTCTTT.

This clone was detected only once. V is TRBV19 and J is TRBJ2-1; unclear D gene. V lost 3 bases and J lost 8, with 11 bases in between. This CDR3 has 13 residues. Germline assignment: CDR1 LNHDA and CDR2 SQIVND (reference sequence). In nucleotides, the CDR3 is TGTGCCAGTAGTATCGCCGGGTGGGATGAGCAGTTCTTC. It is translated as CASSIAGWDEQFF. The whole variable domain, remainder taken from reference TRBV19 and TRBJ2-1, is DGGITQSPKYLFRKEGQNVTLSCEQNLNHDAMYWYRQDPGQGLRLIYYSQIVNDFQKGDIAEGYSVSREKKESFPLTVTSAQKNPTAFYLCASSIAGWDEQFFGPGTRLTVL.

Only a few counts were recorded for this clone. One junction end does not reproduce the germline sequence, and a read error may be involved. The J gene is TRBJ1-1, the V gene TRBV5-5, with 9 bases fitting TRBD1. CDR1 is SGHKS, CDR2 YYEKEE, per germline (reference sequence). This CDR3 spans 17 amino acids. CDR3 nucleotides: TGTGCCAGCAGCTTGCAACAGGGGGCGGGATATCTAGGAAGAACCAACTTT. It yields the protein CASSLQQGAGYLGRTNF.